These 2 T cell receptor beta chains share one sample of origin, sequenced in a study of glioma-infiltrating T cells after dendritic cell vaccination. Time point denoted: after dendritic cell vaccination, including at tumor progression/relapse. Only in-frame clones appear in the TCRdb table, and some are missing; sequencing was by immunoSEQ multiplex PCR. The repertoire has roughly 80,000 clones, around nine tenths of them found once; the top ten carry about 2.2%. The sample was blood, taken after dendritic cell vaccination. Receptor source: a human donor with glioblastoma.

The chain has TRBV7-8 and TRBJ1-1, with 7 bases fitting TRBD1. V dropped 4 bases and J dropped 4; count of bases not matched to a gene: 12. The CDR3 contains 16 residues. The V gene's germline CDR1 is SGHVS and CDR2 FQNEAQ. CDR3 protein: CASSSEVGGGFTEAFF. The CDR3 DNA follows: TGTGCCAGCAGCTCCGAAGTAGGGGGCGGTTTCACTGAAGCTTTCTTT.

The V and J genes are TRBV7-2 and TRBJ1-1; tentative D call: TRBD1 (6 bases). CDR3 length equals 17 residues. Germline lookup yields CDR1 SGHTA and CDR2 FQGNSA. The ends were cut back, 5 bases at V and 4 bases at J, with 23 bases in the middle. DNA for the CDR3: TGTGCCAGCAGCCTGCCCTGGGGGCAGGGGTTCTTCACTGAAGCTTTCTTT. Amino acids: CASSLPWGQGFFTEAFF.